The 10 T cell receptor beta chains below were found in one sample sequenced in a study of regulatory T cells in long-lasting Graves disease (TCRdb year 2021). The library was prepared using multiplex PCR. The instrument was an Illumina HiSeq 4000. To build TCR beta libraries, CDR3 regions were amplified by Arm-PCR using iRepertoire HTBI primers. Using fastp at Q25 and MiXCR, TCRdb reprocessed the public reads and kept productive beta chains. Each entry is one CDR3 protein sequence, shown with its most common DNA and genes. In this sample the table shows hundreds of thousands of distinct CDR3 sequences, 15% to 20% of which occur a single time. Of the sample, about 18% falls within the top ten clones. The sample's time point label is to be understood as: newly diagnosed GD, antithyroid drugs for less than 3 months. For both TCR sequencing and RNA sequencing, RNA was extracted from PBMCs using TRIzol.

These same records also appear under a second study, on T cells in Graves' hyperthyroidism and ophthalmopathy.

Sequences were derived from peripheral blood mononuclear cells (PBMCs), sampled at new diagnosis, from a patient treated with antithyroid drugs. The receptor source for this set is a woman under 40 with Graves disease. Donor details come from another sample of the same person, matched by shared clones.

This clonotype was counted many times. The chain carries TRBV5-1 and TRBJ2-2; D tentatively fits TRBD1 or TRBD2 (6 bases each). Germline assignment: CDR1 SGHRS and CDR2 YFSETQ. The length of the CDR3 is 15 residues. V lost 4 bases, J lost 1 base, and 11 bases lay in between. The CDR3 is CASSIQGGNTGELFF. The DNA of the CDR3 is TGCGCCAGCAGCATACAGGGAGGGAACACCGGGGAGCTGTTTTTT.

This clonotype has a count of ten or more. The chain has TRBV28 and TRBJ1-2, with D possibly being TRBD1 (6 bases). The CDR3 is 17 amino acids. Germline V gives CDR1 MDHEN, CDR2 SYDVKM. Trimming took 1 base from V and 8 from J, leaving 23 bases between them. The CDR3 reads CASSLYGGLLGDGGYTF. The CDR3 DNA follows: TGTGCCAGCAGTTTATATGGGGGGCTCCTCGGAGACGGAGGCTACACCTTC.

This clonotype was seen repeatedly, ten times or more. The chain is built from TRBV28 and TRBJ1-4; tentatively, D is TRBD1 (6 bases). With 5 bases removed from V and 2 bases from J, the gap between germline ends came to 12 bases. The germline V gene has CDR1 MDHEN and CDR2 SYDVKM. This CDR3 region has 15 residues. CDR3 region: CASSLGGLTNEKLFF. The CDR3 DNA follows: TGTGCCAGCAGTCTAGGGGGGCTTACTAATGAAAAACTGTTTTTT.

This clonotype was recorded a few times. The J gene is TRBJ2-5, the V gene TRBV5-6; 7 bases agree with TRBD2. Germline trimming cut 3 bases from V and 5 bases from J; bases unmatched to any gene: 13. The germline CDR1 and CDR2 sequences are SGHDT and YYEEEE. This CDR3 has 16 residues. CDR3 DNA: TGTGCCAGCAGCTGGGGACTACCCCCTACACGGGAGACCCAGTACTTC. Translating gives CASSWGLPPTRETQYF.

The J gene is TRBJ2-6, the V gene TRBV19; the match to TRBD1 covers 9 bases. Germline V gene data show CDR1 as LNHDA and CDR2 as SQIVND (reference sequence). J lost 2 bases, V lost 6 bases, and 11 bases had no gene match. This CDR3 comprises 18 residues. CDR3 sequence: CASSLYRGRSPGANVLTF. The CDR3 region has the DNA TGTGCCAGTAGCCTTTACAGGGGGCGTTCTCCTGGGGCCAACGTCCTGACTTTC.

This clonotype was recorded a few times. The chain combines TRBV6-2 or TRBV6-3 with TRBJ2-3, with D unclear. Germline V CDR1 and CDR2: MNHEY, SVGEGT. This CDR3 is 15 amino acids long. Trimming shortened V by 2 bases and J by 2 bases, and 11 bases separated the two germline ends. As DNA, the CDR3 is TGTGCCAGCAGTTACGCGACTCCCGACACAGATACGCAGTATTTT. It specifies CASSYATPDTDTQYF.

The chain recombines TRBV19 with TRBJ2-5, with D unclear. Germline V gene lookup returns CDR1 LNHDA and CDR2 SQIVND (reference sequence). V shed 4 bases and J shed 4 bases, with 10 bases lying between them. The CDR3 consists of 13 residues. Here the CDR3 DNA reads TGTGCCAGTAGTAAGTCCGGGTCAGAGACCCAGTACTTC. Its protein product is CASSKSGSETQYF.

This clonotype occurred many times. This chain joins TRBV7-2 and TRBJ1-6; D uncertain. CDR3 length: 16 residues. Germline CDR1 SGHTA, CDR2 FQGNSA. V lost 0 bases, J lost 6 bases, and 12 bases lay in between. As DNA, the CDR3 is TGTGCCAGCAGCTTAGCGGACCCAACAGTTAATTCACCCCTCCACTTT. Its protein product is CASSLADPTVNSPLHF.

This clonotype was seen ten or more times. The V call is TRBV28, the J call TRBJ2-5, with D possibly TRBD2 on 5 matching bases. The CDR3 has 16 amino acids. V lost 5 bases, J lost 5 bases, and 21 bases lay in between. The germline CDR1 and CDR2 sequences are MDHEN and SYDVKM. The CDR3 DNA reads TGTGCCAGCAGTGATTCCGGGAAGACCTCCTCCGAGACCCAGTACTTC. It encodes CASSDSGKTSSETQYF.

This clonotype came up a few times. V and J are TRBV20-1 and TRBJ1-3, with D tentatively TRBD1 (6 bases). Between the trimmed V and J ends, which lost 6 bases and 2 bases, there was a span of 14 bases. This CDR3 contains 14 residues. Germline lookup yields CDR1 DFQATT and CDR2 SNEGSKA (reference sequence). The CDR3 region is CSAPKDSPGNTIYF. As DNA, the CDR3 is TGCAGTGCGCCAAAGGACAGCCCTGGAAACACCATATATTTT.